The rows below give T cell receptor beta chains drawn from one sample of a study of T-cell reconstitution after alpha-beta-depleted transplantation in children. TCRdb independently ran MiXCR on the PCR reads; one entry per CDR3 protein. Seen here are fewer than 550,000 distinct CDR3 sequences, more than 9.5% observed once, and the top ten hold less than 15%. Source: PBMCs, mostly from graft donor cells, taken 180 days after TCRalphabeta/CD19-depleted stem cell transplant. Every receptor here comes from a female patient aged 2-10 years who had a stem cell transplant for aplastic anemia, so the T cells may come from the graft donor. The CDR3 runs from the conserved cysteine through the conserved F or W. The order of the fields is CDR3 DNA, CDR3 protein, clone size, V gene, J gene, D gene. The D gene is left open where the match is weak. Clone size is shown for a subset of rows, as once, few, many or a class of expanded clone.

TGCAGCGTCCGAGGAATGATGGGGGTCCGCGGGAGGCCAGGAGATACGCAGTATTTT	CSVRGMMGVRGRPGDTQYF	few	TRBV29-1	TRBJ2-3	TRBD2
TGTGCCAGCAGTTACTCTTGGCAGGGGGTCAACAATGAGCAGTTCTTC	CASSYSWQGVNNEQFF	.	TRBV6-5	TRBJ2-1	TRBD1
TGCAGTGCTAGCTCTAGCCTCTCTCAGAATGAGCAGTTCTTC	CSASSSLSQNEQFF	few	TRBV20-1	TRBJ2-1	.
TGTGCCAGCAGCAGGACAGATTCACCTGGCGAGCAGTACTTC	CASSRTDSPGEQYF	.	TRBV9	TRBJ2-7	.
TGTGCCAGCAGCAAGAATCGGGACAGGGCCACCGGGGAGCTGTTTTTT	CASSKNRDRATGELFF	.	TRBV7-9	TRBJ2-2	TRBD1
TGTGCCAGCAGCAAAGGGAGCCATCAGCCCCAGCATTTT	CASSKGSHQPQHF	.	TRBV5-6	TRBJ1-5	.
TGCAGCGTTGAAGATCTAAGCGGGAGTTACAATGAGCAGTTCTTC	CSVEDLSGSYNEQFF	.	TRBV29-1	TRBJ2-1	TRBD2
TGCAGTGCTACGGATCCCAGGGTAAACACCGGGGAGCTGTTTTTT	CSATDPRVNTGELFF	few	TRBV20-1	TRBJ2-2	.
TGTGCCAGCGTCCTGACTAGCGGGAGGGTTCGCAATGAGCAGTTCTTC	CASVLTSGRVRNEQFF	.	TRBV7-2	TRBJ2-1	TRBD2
TGTGCCAGCAGTTACGGACAGGGCCTTGGCTACACCTTC	CASSYGQGLGYTF	few	TRBV6-5	TRBJ1-2	TRBD1
TGCGCCAGCAGCGTATATCCAGGACAGGGGTTGAGTTCGGATACGCAGTATTTT	CASSVYPGQGLSSDTQYF	.	TRBV5-1	TRBJ2-3	TRBD1
TGTGCCAGCAGCTTAGTCGCTGCTACTGGCACAGATACGCAGTATTTT	CASSLVAATGTDTQYF	.	TRBV7-9	TRBJ2-3	.
TGTGCCAGCAAGGAGGGCACAGATACGCAGTATTTT	CASKEGTDTQYF	many	TRBV6-2/TRBV6-3	TRBJ2-3	.
TGCAGCGTTGAAGATCGTTCGCTAGCGGGAGTAGGAGATACGCAGTATTTT	CSVEDRSLAGVGDTQYF	many	TRBV29-1	TRBJ2-3	TRBD2
TGCGCCAGCAGACTAGCGGGAAGCCGCGCGAACACCGGGGAGCTGTTTTTT	CASRLAGSRANTGELFF	few	TRBV5-1	TRBJ2-2	TRBD2
TGTGCCAGCAGCTCTCCGGGGACCGCGAGCCCCTATGGCTACACCTTC	CASSSPGTASPYGYTF	few	TRBV7-9	TRBJ1-2	.
TGCGCCAGCAGCCAAGGACACTGGATCCAAGAGACCCAGTACTTC	CASSQGHWIQETQYF	.	TRBV4-3	TRBJ2-5	.
TGTGCCAGCAGCATCCGACTAGCGGGAGTAAAGACCGGGGAGCTGTTTTTT	CASSIRLAGVKTGELFF	once	TRBV9	TRBJ2-2	TRBD2
TGTGCCAGTGGGTGGCCAGGCGGTAATCAGCCCCAGCATTTT	CASGWPGGNQPQHF	.	TRBV19	TRBJ1-5	.
TGTGCCAGCAGTCCCCCCCCCGGGAGCAGGAACATTCAGTACTTC	CASSPPPGSRNIQYF	few	TRBV12-3/TRBV12-4	TRBJ2-4	.
TGCGCCAGCAAGAGGGACTCAAGAAACATTCAGTACTTC	CASKRDSRNIQYF	.	TRBV5-1	TRBJ2-4	.
TGTGCCACAGAGTCGGGTTTAGGGTACACTGAAGCTTTCTTT	CATESGLGYTEAFF	few	TRBV2	TRBJ1-1	.
TGTGCCAGCAGCCTCCGACTAGCGGGAGGGGTCACAGATACGCAGTATTTT	CASSLRLAGGVTDTQYF	.	TRBV11-2	TRBJ2-3	TRBD2
TGTGCCAGCAGCTCAGCTAAACCGGGACTAGCGGGCCGGAGAAGCAATGAGCAGTTCTTC	CASSSAKPGLAGRRSNEQFF	.	TRBV5-6	TRBJ2-1	TRBD2
TGCAGCGTTGAAGTGCTAGCGGGAGGGCCGGATGTCACCGGGGAGCTGTTTTTT	CSVEVLAGGPDVTGELFF	.	TRBV29-1	TRBJ2-2	TRBD2
TGCGCCAGCAGCTTGTGGCTAGCGGGAGGAAATGAGCAGTTCTTC	CASSLWLAGGNEQFF	.	TRBV5-1	TRBJ2-1	TRBD2
TGTGCCAGCTCACCACAGGGGTTGTCCTACGAGCAGTACTTC	CASSPQGLSYEQYF	few	TRBV18	TRBJ2-7	.
TGCAGCGTTGGGGGGGCTGGGACACTTAACATTCAGTACTTC	CSVGGAGTLNIQYF	many	TRBV29-1	TRBJ2-4	.
TGTGCCAGCAGCTCCGGCAGGTTCCGTTCCAATGAGCAGTTCTTC	CASSSGRFRSNEQFF	.	TRBV11-3	TRBJ2-1	.